This entry features one TCR beta chain sequence. The data were obtained in a study of blood T cells in healthy people across ages. V was pared by 1 base and J by 1 base, with 7 bases between. Per the germline V gene, CDR1 is MDHEN and CDR2 is SYDVKM. This CDR3 is built from 14 residues. Primed by a sample-barcoded 5' primer and a J-beta primer mix, a second PCR proceeded for roughly 6 to 12 cycles. Via MiXCR, TCRdb re-called the 5' RACE reads, giving one row per CDR3 protein. The sample contains around 690,000 distinct CDR3 sequences, approximately 59% of which appear only once. Sequencing used blood. The chain has TRBV28 and TRBJ1-1, with TRBD1 as a possible D gene (5 bases). This sequence originates from a man in his 60s in good health. The CDR3 DNA reads as TGTGCCAGCAGTTTATCAGGGTCGAACACTGAAGCTTTCTTT. Amino acids: CASSLSGSNTEAFF.